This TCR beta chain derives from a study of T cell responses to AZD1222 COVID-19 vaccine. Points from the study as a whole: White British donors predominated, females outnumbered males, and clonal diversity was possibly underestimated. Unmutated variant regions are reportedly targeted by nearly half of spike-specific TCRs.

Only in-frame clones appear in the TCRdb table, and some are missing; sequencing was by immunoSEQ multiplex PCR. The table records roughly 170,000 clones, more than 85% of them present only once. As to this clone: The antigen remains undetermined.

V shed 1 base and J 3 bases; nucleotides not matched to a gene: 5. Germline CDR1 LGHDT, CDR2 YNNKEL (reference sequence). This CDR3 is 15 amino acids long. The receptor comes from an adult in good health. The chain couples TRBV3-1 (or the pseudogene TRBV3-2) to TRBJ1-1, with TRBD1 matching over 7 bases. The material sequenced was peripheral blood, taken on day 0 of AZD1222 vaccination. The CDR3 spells CASSQGQGRDTEAFF. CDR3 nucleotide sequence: TGTGCCAGCAGCCAAGGACAGGGTAGGGACACTGAAGCTTTCTTT.